One and the same sample provided the 10 T cell receptor beta chains below, sequenced in a study of shared clonotypes between healthy human individuals. Some clones are missing from TCRdb's copy, which holds only in-frame ones; the method was immunoSEQ multiplex PCR. The sample records approximately 2.3 million clones, approximately 93% being singletons. The specimen sequenced was naive CD4+ T cells from PBMCs. Subset given: CD45RA+ positively selected. These receptors all come from a man between 18 and 35 years old in good health. Some clones in this sample may be carry-over from other donors' samples.

DNA for the CDR3: TGCGCCAGCAGCCCTCGAACAGGCACAGATACGCAGTATTTT. Amino acids: CASSPRTGTDTQYF. This chain uses TRBV4-3 with TRBJ2-3; D is unclear. Looked up from germline, CDR1 is LGHNA and CDR2 is YSLEER. This CDR3 is built from 14 residues. Trimming removed 4 bases at V and 1 base at J, with 9 bases between.

The chain recombines TRBV6-5 with TRBJ1-1, with D maybe TRBD1 (5 bases). V lost 5 bases to trimming and J lost 4 bases, with 17 bases between them. Germline values: CDR1 MNHEY, CDR2 SVGAGI. This CDR3 is built from 15 residues. The CDR3 DNA sequence: TGTGCCAGCAGTACCTTGGGGGGTTCGGGCACTGAAGCTTTCTTT. It yields the protein CASSTLGGSGTEAFF.

V and J are TRBV5-1 and TRBJ2-5, with D hard to call. CDR3 length equals 14 residues. V was pared by 4 bases and J by 4 bases, with 14 bases between. Germline V gene data show CDR1 as SGHRS and CDR2 as YFSETQ. The CDR3 sequence: CASSLRASPETQYF. CDR3 sequence (DNA): TGCGCCAGCAGCCTGCGAGCGAGTCCAGAGACCCAGTACTTC.

This chain joins TRBV19 and TRBJ2-1; the match to TRBD2 covers 11 bases. The ends lost 4 bases at V and 4 bases at J; junction bases unmatched: 6. Germline CDR1 reads LNHDA; CDR2 reads SQIVND (reference sequence). CDR3 length: 16 amino acids. CDR3 DNA sequence: TGTGCCAGTAGTAGGAGTAGCGGGAGGGGTTACAATGAGCAGTTCTTC. It translates to CASSRSSGRGYNEQFF.

This clone was detected a few times. This sequence joins TRBV29-1 and TRBJ1-1; D remains unclear. Trimming took 4 bases from V and 1 from J, leaving 10 bases between them. The CDR3 contains 13 residues. Germline CDR1 reads SQVTM; CDR2 reads ANQGSEA. The CDR3 protein is CSVGSGGNTEAFF. CDR3 nucleotide sequence: TGCAGCGTTGGGTCGGGAGGGAACACTGAAGCTTTCTTT.

The chain has TRBV28 and TRBJ1-5, with D possibly being TRBD1 (5 bases). V lost 8 bases and J 4 bases, leaving 15 bases between the germline ends. Germline CDR1 and CDR2: MDHEN and SYDVKM. This CDR3 comprises 14 residues. CDR3 residues: CASGAAVWNQPQHF. The DNA for the CDR3 is TGTGCCAGCGGGGCGGCCGTGTGGAATCAGCCCCAGCATTTT.

This chain joins TRBV5-1 and TRBJ1-2; D unclear. The ends were cut back, 9 bases at V and 4 bases at J, with 22 bases in the middle. The CDR3 length is 15 residues. Per the germline V gene, CDR1 is SGHRS and CDR2 is YFSETQ. The CDR3 DNA follows: TGCGCCACTGGCTTGACGGTTCGAAAGACCTATGGCTACACCTTC. Translation gives CATGLTVRKTYGYTF.

The rearrangement joins TRBV6-1 to TRBJ2-1; D may be TRBD1 (5 bases). V was clipped by 1 base and J by 7 bases, with 17 bases between them. CDR1 is MNHNS, CDR2 SASEGT, per germline. CDR3 length: 16 residues. The CDR3 is CASSEDWSRVRNEQFF. CDR3 nucleotide sequence: TGTGCCAGCAGTGAAGATTGGTCCAGGGTGCGGAATGAGCAGTTCTTC.

This clone was recorded a few times. Other DNA sequences from this sample encode an identical CDR3 as well. For the CDR3, the DNA is TGCGCCAGCAGCTTGGCCCTGAATGAGCAGTTCTTC. This sequence encodes CASSLALNEQFF. The chain joins TRBV5-1 to TRBJ2-1; D is ambiguous. The CDR3 loop spans 12 amino acids. With 0 bases removed from V and 7 bases from J, the gap between germline ends came to 5 bases. CDR1 and CDR2 (germline): SGHRS, YFSETQ.

The chain is built from TRBV19 and TRBJ1-1; TRBD1 is a possible D gene (6 bases). V dropped 4 bases and J dropped 3 bases, with 18 bases sitting between them. The CDR3 length is 16 residues. The V gene's germline CDR1 is LNHDA and CDR2 SQIVND (reference sequence). DNA for the CDR3: TGTGCCAGTAGTAGGGGGCGGCCGCAGTGGGACACTGAAGCTTTCTTT. Residues: CASSRGRPQWDTEAFF.